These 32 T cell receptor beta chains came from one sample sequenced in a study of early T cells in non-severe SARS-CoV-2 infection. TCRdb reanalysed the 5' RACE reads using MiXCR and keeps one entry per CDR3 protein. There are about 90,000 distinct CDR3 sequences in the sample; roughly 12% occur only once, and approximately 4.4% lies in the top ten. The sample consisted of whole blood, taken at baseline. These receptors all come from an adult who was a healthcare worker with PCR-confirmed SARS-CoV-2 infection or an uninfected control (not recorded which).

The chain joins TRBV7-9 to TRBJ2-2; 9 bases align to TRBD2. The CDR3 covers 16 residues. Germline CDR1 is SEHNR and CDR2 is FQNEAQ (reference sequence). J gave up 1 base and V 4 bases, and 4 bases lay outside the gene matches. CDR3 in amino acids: CASSWVAGVNTGELFF. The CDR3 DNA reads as TGTGCCAGCAGCTGGGTAGCGGGGGTGAACACCGGGGAGCTGTTTTTT.

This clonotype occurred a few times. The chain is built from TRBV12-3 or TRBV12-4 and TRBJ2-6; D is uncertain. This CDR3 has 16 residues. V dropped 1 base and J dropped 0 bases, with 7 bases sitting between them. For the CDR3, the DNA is TGTGCCAGCAGTTTAGACACGGGCTCTGGGGCCAACGTCCTGACTTTC. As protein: CASSLDTGSGANVLTF.

CDR3 in amino acids: CASSSSGRAGNEQFF. The CDR3 DNA reads TGTGCCAGCAGTAGTAGCGGGAGGGCCGGGAATGAGCAGTTCTTC. The chain carries TRBV2 and TRBJ2-1; 11 bases line up with TRBD2. The CDR3 extends over 15 amino acids. Losses at the gene ends were 5 bases for V and 7 bases for J; bases not matched to a gene: 7. Germline values: CDR1 SNHLY, CDR2 FYNNEI. The variable domain in full, completed from reference TRBV2 and TRBJ2-1, reads EPEVTQTPSHQVTQMGQEVILRCVPISNHLYFYWYRQILGQKVEFLVSFYNNEISEKSEIFDDQFSVERPDGSNFTLKIRSTKLEDSAMYFCASSSSGRAGNEQFFGPGTRLTVL.

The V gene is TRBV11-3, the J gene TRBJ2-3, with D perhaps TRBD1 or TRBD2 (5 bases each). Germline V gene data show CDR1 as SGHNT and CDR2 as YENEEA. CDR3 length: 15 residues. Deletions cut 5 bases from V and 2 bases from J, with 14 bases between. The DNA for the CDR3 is TGTGCCAGCAGCCCCGACGGGACCTACACAGATACGCAGTATTTT. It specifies CASSPDGTYTDTQYF. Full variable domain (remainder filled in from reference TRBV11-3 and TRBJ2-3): EAGVVQSPRYKIIEKKQPVAFWCNPISGHNTLYWYLQNLGQGPELLIRYENEEAVDDSQLPKDRFSAERLKGVDSTLKIQPAELGDSAVYLCASSPDGTYTDTQYFGPGTRLTVL.

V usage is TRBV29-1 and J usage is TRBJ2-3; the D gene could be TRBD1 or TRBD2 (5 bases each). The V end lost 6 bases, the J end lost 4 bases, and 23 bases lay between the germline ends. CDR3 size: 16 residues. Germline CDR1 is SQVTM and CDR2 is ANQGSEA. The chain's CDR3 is CSVEGPSDQAPDTQYF. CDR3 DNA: TGCAGCGTAGAGGGACCCTCCGACCAGGCCCCAGATACGCAGTATTTT.

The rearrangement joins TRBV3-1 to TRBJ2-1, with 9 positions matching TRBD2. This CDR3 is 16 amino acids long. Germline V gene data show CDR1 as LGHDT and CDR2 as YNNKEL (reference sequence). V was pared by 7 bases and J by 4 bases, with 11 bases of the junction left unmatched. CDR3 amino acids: CASNPSGLAAYNEQFF. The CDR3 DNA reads TGTGCCAGCAACCCCTCGGGACTAGCCGCTTACAATGAGCAGTTCTTC.

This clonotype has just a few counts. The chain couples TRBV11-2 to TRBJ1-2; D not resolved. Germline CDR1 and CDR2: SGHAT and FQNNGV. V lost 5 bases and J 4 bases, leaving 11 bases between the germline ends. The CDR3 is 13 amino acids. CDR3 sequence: CASSPSRGYGYTF. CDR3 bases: TGTGCCAGCAGCCCCTCTCGGGGCTATGGCTACACCTTC.

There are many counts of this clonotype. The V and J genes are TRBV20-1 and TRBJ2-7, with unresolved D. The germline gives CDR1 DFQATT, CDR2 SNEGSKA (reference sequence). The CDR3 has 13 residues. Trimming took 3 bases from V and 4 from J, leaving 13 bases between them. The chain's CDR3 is CSASHPTEYEQYF. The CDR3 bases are TGCAGTGCTAGTCACCCAACGGAATACGAGCAGTACTTC.

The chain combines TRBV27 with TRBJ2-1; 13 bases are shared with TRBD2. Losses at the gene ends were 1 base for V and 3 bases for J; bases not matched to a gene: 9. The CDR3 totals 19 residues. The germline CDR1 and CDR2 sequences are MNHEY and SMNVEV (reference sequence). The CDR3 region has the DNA TGTGCCAGCAGTTTATGGACTAGCGGGGGCCGTTTTTTCTACAATGAGCAGTTCTTC. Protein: CASSLWTSGGRFFYNEQFF.

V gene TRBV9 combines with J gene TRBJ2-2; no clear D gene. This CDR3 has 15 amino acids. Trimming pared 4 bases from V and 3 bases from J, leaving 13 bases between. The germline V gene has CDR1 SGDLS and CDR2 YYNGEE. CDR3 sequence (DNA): TGTGCCAGCAGCCCCCGGCCCGCGGACACCGGGGAGCTGTTTTTT. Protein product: CASSPRPADTGELFF.

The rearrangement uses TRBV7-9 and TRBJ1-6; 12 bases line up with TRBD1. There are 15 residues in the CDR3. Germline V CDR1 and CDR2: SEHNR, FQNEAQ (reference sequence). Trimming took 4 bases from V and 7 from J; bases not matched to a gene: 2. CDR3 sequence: CASSSGTGGNSPLHF. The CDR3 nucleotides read TGTGCCAGCAGCTCCGGGACAGGGGGCAATTCACCCCTCCACTTT.

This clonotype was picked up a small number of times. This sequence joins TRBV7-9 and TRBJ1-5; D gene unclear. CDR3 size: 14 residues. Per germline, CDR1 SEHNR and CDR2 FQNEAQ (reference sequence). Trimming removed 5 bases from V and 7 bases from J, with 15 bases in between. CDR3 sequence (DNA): TGTGCCAGCAGCCCAGTGGGGTCGTGGCAGCCCCAGCATTTT. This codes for CASSPVGSWQPQHF.

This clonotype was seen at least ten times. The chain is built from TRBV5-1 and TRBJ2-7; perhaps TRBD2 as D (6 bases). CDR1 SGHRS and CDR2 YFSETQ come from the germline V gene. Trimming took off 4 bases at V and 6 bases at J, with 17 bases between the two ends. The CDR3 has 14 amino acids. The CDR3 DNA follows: TGCGCCAGCAGCCCCACGTCGGGGGACCGCGAGCAGTACTTC. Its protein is CASSPTSGDREQYF. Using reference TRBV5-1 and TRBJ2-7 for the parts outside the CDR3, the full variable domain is KAGVTQTPRYLIKTRGQQVTLSCSPISGHRSVSWYQQTPGQGLQFLFEYFSETQRNKGNFPGRFSGRQFSNSRSEMNVSTLELGDSALYLCASSPTSGDREQYFGPGTRLTVT.

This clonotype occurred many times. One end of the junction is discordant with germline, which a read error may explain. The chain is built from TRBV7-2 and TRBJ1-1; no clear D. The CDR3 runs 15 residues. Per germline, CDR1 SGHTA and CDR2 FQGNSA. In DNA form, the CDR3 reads TGTGCCAGCAGCTTAGCGTGGCAAGTGAACACTGAAGTTTTCTTT. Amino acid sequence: CASSLAWQVNTEVFF.

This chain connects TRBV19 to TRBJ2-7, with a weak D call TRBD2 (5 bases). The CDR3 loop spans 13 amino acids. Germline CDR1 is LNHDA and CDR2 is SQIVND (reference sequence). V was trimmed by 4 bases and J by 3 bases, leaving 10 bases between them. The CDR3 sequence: CASSTPGLYEQYF. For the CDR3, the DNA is TGTGCCAGTAGTACCCCCGGACTCTACGAGCAGTACTTC.

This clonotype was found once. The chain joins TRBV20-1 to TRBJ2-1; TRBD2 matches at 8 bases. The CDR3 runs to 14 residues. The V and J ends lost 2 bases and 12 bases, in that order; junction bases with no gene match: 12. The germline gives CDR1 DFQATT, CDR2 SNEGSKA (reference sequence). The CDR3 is CSARNRGAAGGQFF. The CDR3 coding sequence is TGCAGTGCTAGAAACCGGGGGGCTGCGGGAGGGCAGTTCTTC.

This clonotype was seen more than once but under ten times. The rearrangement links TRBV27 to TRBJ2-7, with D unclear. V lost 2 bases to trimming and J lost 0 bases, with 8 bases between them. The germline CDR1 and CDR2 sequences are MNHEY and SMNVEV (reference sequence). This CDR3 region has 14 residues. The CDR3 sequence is CASSLTVLSYEQYF. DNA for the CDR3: TGTGCCAGCAGTTTAACGGTACTCTCCTACGAGCAGTACTTC.

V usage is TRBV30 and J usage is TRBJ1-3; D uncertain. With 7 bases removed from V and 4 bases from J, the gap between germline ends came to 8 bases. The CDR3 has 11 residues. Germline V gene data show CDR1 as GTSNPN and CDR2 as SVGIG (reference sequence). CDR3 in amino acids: CAFKGGNTIYF. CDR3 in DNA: TGTGCCTTCAAAGGGGGAAACACCATATATTTT. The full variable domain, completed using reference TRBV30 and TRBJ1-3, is SQTIHQWPATLVQPVGSPLSLECTVEGTSNPNLYWYRQAAGRGLQLLFYSVGIGQISSEVPQNLSASRPQDRQFILSSKKLLLSDSGFYLCAFKGGNTIYFGEGSWLTVV.

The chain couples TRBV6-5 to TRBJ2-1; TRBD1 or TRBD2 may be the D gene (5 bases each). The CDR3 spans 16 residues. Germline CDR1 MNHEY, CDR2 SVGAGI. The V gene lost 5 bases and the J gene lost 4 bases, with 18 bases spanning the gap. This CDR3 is CASSDLARGSYNEQFF. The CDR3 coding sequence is TGTGCCAGCAGTGACTTGGCGAGGGGATCGTACAATGAGCAGTTCTTC.

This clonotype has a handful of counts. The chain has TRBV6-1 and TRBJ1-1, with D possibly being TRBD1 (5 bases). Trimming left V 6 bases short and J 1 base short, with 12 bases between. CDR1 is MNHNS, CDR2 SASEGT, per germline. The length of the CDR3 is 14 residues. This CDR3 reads CASSTGPSNTEAFF. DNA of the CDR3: TGTGCCAGCAGCACAGGCCCTTCGAACACTGAAGCTTTCTTT.

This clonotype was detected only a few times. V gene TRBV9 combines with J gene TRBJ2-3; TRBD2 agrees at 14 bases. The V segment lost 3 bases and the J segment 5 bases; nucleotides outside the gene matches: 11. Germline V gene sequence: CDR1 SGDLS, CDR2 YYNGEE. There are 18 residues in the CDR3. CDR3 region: CASSAGMTSGGARDTQYF. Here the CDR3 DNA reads TGTGCCAGCAGCGCAGGGATGACTAGCGGGGGGGCCAGAGATACGCAGTATTTT.

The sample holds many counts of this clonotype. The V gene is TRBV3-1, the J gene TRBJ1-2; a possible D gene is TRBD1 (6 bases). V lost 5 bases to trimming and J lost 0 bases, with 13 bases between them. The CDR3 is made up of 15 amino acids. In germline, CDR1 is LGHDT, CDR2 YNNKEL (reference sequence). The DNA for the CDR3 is TGTGCCAGCAGCACCCGGGACATAGCTAACTATGGCTACACCTTC. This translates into CASSTRDIANYGYTF.

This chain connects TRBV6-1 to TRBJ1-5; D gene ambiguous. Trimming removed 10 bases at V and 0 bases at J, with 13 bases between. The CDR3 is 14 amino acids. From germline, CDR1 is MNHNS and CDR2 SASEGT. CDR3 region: CATQIQDSNQPQHF. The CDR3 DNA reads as TGTGCCACCCAGATTCAGGATAGCAATCAGCCCCAGCATTTT.

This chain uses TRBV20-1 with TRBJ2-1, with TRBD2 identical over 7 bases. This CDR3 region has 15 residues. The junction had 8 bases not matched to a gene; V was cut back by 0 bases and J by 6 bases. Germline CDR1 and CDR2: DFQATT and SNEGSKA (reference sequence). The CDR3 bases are TGCAGTGCTAGAGATTTCCCGGGAGGTCTCAATGAGCAGTTCTTC. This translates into CSARDFPGGLNEQFF.

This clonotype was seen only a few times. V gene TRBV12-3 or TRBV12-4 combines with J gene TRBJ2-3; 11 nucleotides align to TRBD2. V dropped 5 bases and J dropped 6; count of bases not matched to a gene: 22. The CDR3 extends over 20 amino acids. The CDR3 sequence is CASSPQAVRGLAGRRDTQYF. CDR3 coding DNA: TGTGCCAGCAGTCCCCAGGCGGTTAGAGGACTAGCGGGTAGAAGGGATACGCAGTATTTT.

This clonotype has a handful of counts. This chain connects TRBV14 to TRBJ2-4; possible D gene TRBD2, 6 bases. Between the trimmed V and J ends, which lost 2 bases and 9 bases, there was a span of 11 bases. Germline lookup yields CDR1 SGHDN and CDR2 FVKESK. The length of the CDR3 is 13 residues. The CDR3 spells CASSQTSLSIQYF. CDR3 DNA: TGTGCCAGCAGCCAAACTAGCTTAAGCATTCAGTACTTC.

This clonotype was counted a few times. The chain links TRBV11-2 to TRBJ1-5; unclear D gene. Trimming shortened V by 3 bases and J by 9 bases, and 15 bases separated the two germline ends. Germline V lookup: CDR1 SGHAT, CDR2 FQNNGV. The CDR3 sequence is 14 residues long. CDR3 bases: TGTGCCAGCAGCTTGGGTCTCGGAGTGGGGCCCCAGCATTTT. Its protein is CASSLGLGVGPQHF.

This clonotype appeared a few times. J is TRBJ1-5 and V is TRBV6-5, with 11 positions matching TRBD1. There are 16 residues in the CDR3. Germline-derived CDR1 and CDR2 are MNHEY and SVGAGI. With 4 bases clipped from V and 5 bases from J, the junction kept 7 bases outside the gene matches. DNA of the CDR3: TGTGCCAGCAGTTCCCGGGACAGGGGGTTGGATCAGCCCCAGCATTTT. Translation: CASSSRDRGLDQPQHF.

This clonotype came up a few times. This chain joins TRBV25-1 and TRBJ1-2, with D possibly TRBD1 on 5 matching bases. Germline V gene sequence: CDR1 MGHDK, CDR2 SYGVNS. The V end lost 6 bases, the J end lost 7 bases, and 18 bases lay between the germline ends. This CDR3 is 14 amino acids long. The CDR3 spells CASRPGPTTSGYTF. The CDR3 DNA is TGTGCCAGCAGGCCGGGACCGACAACTAGTGGCTACACCTTC.

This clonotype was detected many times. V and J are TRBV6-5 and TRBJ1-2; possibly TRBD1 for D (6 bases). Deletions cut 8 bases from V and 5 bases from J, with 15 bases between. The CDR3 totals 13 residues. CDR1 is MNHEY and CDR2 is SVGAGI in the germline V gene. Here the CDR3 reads CASSEGGGYGYTF. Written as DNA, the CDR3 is TGTGCCAGCTCCGAAGGGGGTGGATATGGCTACACCTTC.

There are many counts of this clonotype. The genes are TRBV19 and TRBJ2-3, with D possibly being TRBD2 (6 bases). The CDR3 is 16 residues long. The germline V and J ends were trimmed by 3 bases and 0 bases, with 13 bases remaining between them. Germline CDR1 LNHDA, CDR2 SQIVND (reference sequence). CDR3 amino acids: CASSIGSGASTDTQYF. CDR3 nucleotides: TGTGCCAGTAGTATCGGGAGTGGCGCTAGCACAGATACGCAGTATTTT.

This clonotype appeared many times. For the CDR3, the DNA is TGTGCCAGCAGCCATTCCCCGTTCTCAGGGAACACTGAAGCTTTCTTT. As protein: CASSHSPFSGNTEAFF. The J gene is TRBJ1-1, the V gene TRBV12-3 or TRBV12-4; D not resolved. Trimming pared 6 bases from V and 1 base from J, leaving 18 bases between. The CDR3 sequence is 16 residues long.